This TCR beta chain was captured in a study of blood T cell repertoires in COVID-19. Study-wide background: Some COVID-19 samples were acute and others convalescent; all came from the United States, Italy and Spain. T cells, B-cell-depleted T cells, or PBMCs supplied cDNA or gDNA.

As processed by the authors: Reference gene primer amplification gave nucleated cell count estimates. TCRdb's copy holds only in-frame clones and misses some; the assay was immunoSEQ multiplex PCR. The DNA was the basis for D and trimming; V, J and clone size are from that table. The sample has about 130,000 clones, more than 80% seen once; the top ten hold about 12%. Germline V gene lookup returns CDR1 SGHTA and CDR2 FQGNSA. The CDR3 consists of 14 residues. V lost 5 bases, J lost 0 bases, and 0 bases stayed unmatched. The sequence was collected from a woman in her sixties with acute or convalescent COVID-19. Material: peripheral blood. V and J are TRBV7-2 and TRBJ2-2, with 7 bases lining up with TRBD1. The CDR3 DNA reads as TGTGCCAGCAGCCAGGGGGCGAACACCGGGGAGCTGTTTTTT. It translates to CASSQGANTGELFF.